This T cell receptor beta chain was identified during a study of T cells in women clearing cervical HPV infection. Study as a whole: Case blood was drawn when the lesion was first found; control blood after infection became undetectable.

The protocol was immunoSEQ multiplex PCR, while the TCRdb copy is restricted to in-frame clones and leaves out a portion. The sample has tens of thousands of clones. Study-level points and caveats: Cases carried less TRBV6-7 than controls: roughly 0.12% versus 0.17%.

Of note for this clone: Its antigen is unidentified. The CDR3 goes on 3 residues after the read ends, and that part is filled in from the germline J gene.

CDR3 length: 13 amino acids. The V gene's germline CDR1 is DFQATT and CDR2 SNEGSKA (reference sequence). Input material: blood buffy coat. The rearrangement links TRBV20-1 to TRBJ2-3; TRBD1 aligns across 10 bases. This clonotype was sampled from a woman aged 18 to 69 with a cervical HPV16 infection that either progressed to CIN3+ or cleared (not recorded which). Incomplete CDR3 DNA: TGCAGTGCTCCGGACAGGGGGTGGGAGACG. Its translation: CSAPDRGWET. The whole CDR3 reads CSAPDRGWETQYF.